This TCR beta chain originates from a study of T cell responses to AZD1222 COVID-19 vaccine (dated by TCRdb to the early 2020s). Concerning the study at large: AZD1222 recipients given second doses at about 4 weeks or at about 12 weeks were pooled, since spike-specific TCR depth and breadth were not found to differ between the two schedules. TCR sequencing covered over 230 trial participants: approximately 200 given two doses of AZD1222 and around 25 given two doses of MenACWY control vaccine. Trial participants were enrolled by age into 18-55, 56-69 and 70-plus year subgroups, with around 150, 28 and 57 TCR-sequenced participants respectively.

The CDR3 regions of human TCRbeta chains were analyzed by immunosequencing. In the paper's pipeline: TCRs in the repertoires were matched against a reference library of SARS-CoV-2-specific TCRs that had been generated with the MIRA antigen-specificity platform. Breadth was defined as the fraction of unique TCRs that were SARS-CoV-2-associated, and depth was defined as the fraction of total T cells that were SARS-CoV-2-associated. Using the MIRA data, each spike-specific TCR was assigned both to the spike region to which the TCR was reactive and to a CD4 or CD8 class. Log10-transformed breadth and depth values were compared by one-way ANOVA with Sidak's multiple comparisons tests. The source is immuneACCESS, and TCRdb retained only in-frame sequences with V and J called. Part of the clones is not carried over; for the studies checked, unresolved V genes explain less than half of this, and the remainder is unexplained. V and J calls and clone size come straight from that table; D and trimming were deduced from the DNA. Recorded for this sample are about 150,000 clones; 80% to 90% of them occurred a single time. Around 7.8% of the sample goes to the ten largest clones.

On this clone itself: Its antigen remains undetermined. No clone much larger than this one lies a single base away; base qualities are absent.

Interpreted using the paper, the time point label stands for: baseline before first vaccination. Vaccinee samples were obtained from the UK trials COV001 and COV002, which included a single-blind randomized controlled phase 2/3 trial of AZD1222 (ChAdOx1 nCoV-19) in healthy adults. For TCRbeta chain sequencing, PBMC samples were collected from trial participants at day 0 and at day 28 after the second dose. V loses 6 bases at its end and J loses 7 bases; junction bases beyond the gene matches: 7. Looking up the germline V gene yields CDR1 MDHEN and CDR2 SYDVKM. The CDR3 numbers 15 residues from cysteine through phenylalanine. CDR3 DNA only is kept here, 45 bases in frame from base 1. General findings and caveats noted by the study authors: Conclusions about previously exposed vaccinees are limited, since just 6 or 7 AZD1222 recipients were seropositive for SARS-CoV-2 at baseline. Participants were mostly white British, with more females than males. The authors suggested clonal diversity may have been underestimated. The whole spike protein was spanned by vaccine-associated CD4 TCRs, and dominant responses were seen in regions 160-218 and 743-854. Epitopes outside the regions mutated in the B.1.351 and B.1.1.7 variants were reportedly recognized by nearly half of the unique spike-specific TCRs. The 56-69-year group was small, and its depth increase did not reach significance, likely because of low power. A significant rise in spike-specific TCR breadth and depth was observed after two AZD1222 doses relative to day 0 and relative to MenACWY recipients. No day 14 peak-response samples were available, so repertoires were characterized only after the peak T cell response.

The receptor was derived from an adult in good health. The sequencing used peripheral blood, collected on day 0 of AZD1222 vaccination. The chain couples TRBV28 to TRBJ1-6, with 9 bases matching TRBD1. The CDR3 in this case is CASRGDRVGNSPLHF. The nucleotides are TGTGCCAGCAGGGGGGACAGGGTCGGGAATTCACCCCTCCACTTT.